Sequencing of this T cell receptor (beta chain) was carried out in a study of blood T cell repertoires in COVID-19. The overall study: The samples span acute and convalescent COVID-19 from the United States, Italy and Spain.

Generated by immunoSEQ multiplex PCR, the TCRdb table keeps only in-frame clones and is missing some. The data show about 250,000 clones, approximately 86% seen once. This clone showed up just once. V was pared by 5 bases and J by 3 bases, with 14 bases between. This CDR3 has 16 amino acids. The V gene's germline CDR1 is MDHEN and CDR2 SYDVKM. For recovered donors of Cohort 3, there were two negative PCRs, clearance, or symptom resolution. Sequencing was performed on PBMCs or T cells enriched from blood (not recorded which). The clonotype originates from a woman aged 45-60 years who had recovered from COVID-19. V and J are TRBV28 and TRBJ2-6, with a possible D match to TRBD1 (6 bases). The CDR3 sequence is CASSRSRQVGANVLTF. The CDR3 nucleotides read TGTGCCAGCAGTCGATCCCGACAGGTTGGGGCCAACGTCCTGACTTTC. Full variable domain (remainder filled in from reference TRBV28 and TRBJ2-6): DVKVTQSSRYLVKRTGEKVFLECVQDMDHENMFWYRQDPGLGLRLIYFSYDVKMKEKGDIPEGYSVSREKKERFSLILESASTNQTSMYLCASSRSRQVGANVLTFGAGSRLTVL.